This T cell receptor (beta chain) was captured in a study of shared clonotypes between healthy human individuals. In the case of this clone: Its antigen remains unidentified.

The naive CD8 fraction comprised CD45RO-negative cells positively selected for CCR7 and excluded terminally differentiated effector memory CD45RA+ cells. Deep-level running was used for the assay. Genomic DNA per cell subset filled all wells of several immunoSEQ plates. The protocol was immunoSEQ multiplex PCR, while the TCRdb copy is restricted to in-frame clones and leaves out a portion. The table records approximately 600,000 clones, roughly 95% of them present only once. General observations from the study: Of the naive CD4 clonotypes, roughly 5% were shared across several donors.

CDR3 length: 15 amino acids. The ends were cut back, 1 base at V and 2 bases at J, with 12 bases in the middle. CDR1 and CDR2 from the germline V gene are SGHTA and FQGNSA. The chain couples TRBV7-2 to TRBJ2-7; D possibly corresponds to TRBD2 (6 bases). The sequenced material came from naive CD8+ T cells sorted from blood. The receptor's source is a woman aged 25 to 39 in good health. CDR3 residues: CASSLDPSVAYEQYF. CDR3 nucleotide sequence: TGTGCCAGCAGCTTAGATCCTAGCGTCGCCTACGAGCAGTACTTC.